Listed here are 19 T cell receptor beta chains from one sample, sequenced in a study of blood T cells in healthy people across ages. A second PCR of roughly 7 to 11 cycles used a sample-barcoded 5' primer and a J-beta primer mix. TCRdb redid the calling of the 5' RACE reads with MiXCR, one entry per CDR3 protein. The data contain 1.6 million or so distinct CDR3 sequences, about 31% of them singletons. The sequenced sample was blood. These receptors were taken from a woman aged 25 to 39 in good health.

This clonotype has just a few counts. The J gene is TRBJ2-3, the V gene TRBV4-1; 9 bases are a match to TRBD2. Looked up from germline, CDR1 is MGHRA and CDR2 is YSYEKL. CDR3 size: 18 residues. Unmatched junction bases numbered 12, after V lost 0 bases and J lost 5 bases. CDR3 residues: CASSQEGVQGAGGDTQYF. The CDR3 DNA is TGCGCCAGCAGCCAAGAAGGAGTACAGGGAGCGGGAGGAGATACGCAGTATTTT.

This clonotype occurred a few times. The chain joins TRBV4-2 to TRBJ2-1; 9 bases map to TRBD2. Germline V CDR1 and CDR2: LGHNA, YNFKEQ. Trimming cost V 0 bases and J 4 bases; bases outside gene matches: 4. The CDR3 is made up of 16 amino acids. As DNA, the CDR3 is TGTGCCAGCAGCCAAGATGAAGCGGGAGGATACAATGAGCAGTTCTTC. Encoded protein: CASSQDEAGGYNEQFF.

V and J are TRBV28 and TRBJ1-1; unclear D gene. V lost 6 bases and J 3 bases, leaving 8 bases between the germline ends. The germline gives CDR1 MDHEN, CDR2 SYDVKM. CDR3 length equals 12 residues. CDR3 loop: CASRGGHTEAFF. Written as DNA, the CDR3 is TGTGCCAGCAGAGGCGGGCACACTGAAGCTTTCTTT.

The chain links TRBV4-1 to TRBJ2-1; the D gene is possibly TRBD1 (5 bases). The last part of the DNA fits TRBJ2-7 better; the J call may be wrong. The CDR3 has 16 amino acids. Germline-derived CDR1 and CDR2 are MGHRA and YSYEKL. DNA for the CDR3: TGCGCCAGCAGCCAAGATATGCAGGGTGAGGACAATGAGCAGTACTTC. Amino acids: CASSQDMQGEDNEQYF.

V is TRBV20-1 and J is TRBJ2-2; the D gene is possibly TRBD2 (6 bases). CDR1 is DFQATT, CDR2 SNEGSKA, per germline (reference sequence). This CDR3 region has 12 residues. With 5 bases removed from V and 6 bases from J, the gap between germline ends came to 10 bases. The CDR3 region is CSARTSPGELFF. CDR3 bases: TGCAGTGCTCGAACTAGCCCCGGGGAGCTGTTTTTT.

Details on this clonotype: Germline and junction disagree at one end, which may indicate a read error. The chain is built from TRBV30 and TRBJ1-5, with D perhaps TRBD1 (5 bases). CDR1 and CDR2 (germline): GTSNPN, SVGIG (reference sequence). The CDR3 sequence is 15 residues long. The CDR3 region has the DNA TGTGCTTGGAGTGCCCGGACACCTTACAATCAGCCCCAGCATTTT. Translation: CAWSARTPYNQPQHF. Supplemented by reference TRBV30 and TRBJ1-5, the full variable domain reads SQTIHQWPATLVQPVGSPLSLECTVEGTSNPNLYWYRQAAGRGLQLLFYSVGIGQISSEVPQNLSASRPQDRQFILSSKKLLLSDSGFYLCAWSARTPYNQPQHFGDGTRLSIL.

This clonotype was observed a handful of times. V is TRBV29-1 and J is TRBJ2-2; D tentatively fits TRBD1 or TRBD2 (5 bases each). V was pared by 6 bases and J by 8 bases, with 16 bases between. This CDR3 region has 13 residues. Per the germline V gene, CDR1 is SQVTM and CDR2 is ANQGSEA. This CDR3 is CSVGTRSSGELFF. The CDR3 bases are TGCAGCGTCGGGACGAGGTCTAGTGGGGAGCTGTTTTTT.

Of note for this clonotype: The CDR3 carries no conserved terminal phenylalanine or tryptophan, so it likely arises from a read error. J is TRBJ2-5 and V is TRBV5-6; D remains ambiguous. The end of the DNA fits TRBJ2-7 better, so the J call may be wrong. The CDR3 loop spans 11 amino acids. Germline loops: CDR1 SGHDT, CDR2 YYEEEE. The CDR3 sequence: CASSLRGEQYC. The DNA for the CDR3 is TGTGCCAGCAGCTTGCGAGGCGAGCAGTACTGC.

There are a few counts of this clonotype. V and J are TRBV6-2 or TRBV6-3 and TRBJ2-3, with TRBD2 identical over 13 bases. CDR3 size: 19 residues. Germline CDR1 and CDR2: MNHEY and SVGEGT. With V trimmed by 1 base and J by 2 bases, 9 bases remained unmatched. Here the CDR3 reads CASSYFSGLAGLTTDTQYF. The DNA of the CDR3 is TGTGCCAGCAGTTACTTCTCGGGACTAGCGGGGCTGACCACAGATACGCAGTATTTT.

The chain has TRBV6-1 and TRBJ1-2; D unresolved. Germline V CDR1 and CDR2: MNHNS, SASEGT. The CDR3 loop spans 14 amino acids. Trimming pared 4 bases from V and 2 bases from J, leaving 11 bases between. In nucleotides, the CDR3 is TGTGCCAGCAGTGTGGAAGGGCCCAACTATGGCTACACCTTC. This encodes CASSVEGPNYGYTF.

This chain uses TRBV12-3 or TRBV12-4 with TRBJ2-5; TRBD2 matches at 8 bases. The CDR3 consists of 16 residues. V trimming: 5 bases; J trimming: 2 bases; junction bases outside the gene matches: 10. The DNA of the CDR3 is TGTGCCAGCAGTACCCCTTTGGAGCGGGGGCAAGAGACCCAGTACTTC. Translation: CASSTPLERGQETQYF.

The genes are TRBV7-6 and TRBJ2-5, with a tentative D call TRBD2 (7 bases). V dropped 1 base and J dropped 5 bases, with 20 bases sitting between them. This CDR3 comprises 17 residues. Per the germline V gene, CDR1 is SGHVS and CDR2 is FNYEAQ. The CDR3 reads CASSLEGGQGGSETQYF. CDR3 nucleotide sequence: TGTGCCAGCAGCTTAGAGGGGGGGCAGGGAGGGTCGGAGACCCAGTACTTC.

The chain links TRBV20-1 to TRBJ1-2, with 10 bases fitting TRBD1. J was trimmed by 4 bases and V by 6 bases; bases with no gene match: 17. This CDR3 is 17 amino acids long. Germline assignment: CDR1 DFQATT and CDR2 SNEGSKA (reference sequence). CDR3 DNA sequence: TGCAGTGCCTCGGCCGGGACAGGGGCGAATAAGGGCTATGGCTACACCTTC. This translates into CSASAGTGANKGYGYTF.

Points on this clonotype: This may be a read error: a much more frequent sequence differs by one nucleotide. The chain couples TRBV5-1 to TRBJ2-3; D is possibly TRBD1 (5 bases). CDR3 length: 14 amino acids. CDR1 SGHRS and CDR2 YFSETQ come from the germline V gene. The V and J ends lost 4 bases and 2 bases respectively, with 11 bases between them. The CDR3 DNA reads TGCGCCAGCAGCACACGACAGATCACAGATACGCAGTATTTT. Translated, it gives CASSTRQITDTQYF.

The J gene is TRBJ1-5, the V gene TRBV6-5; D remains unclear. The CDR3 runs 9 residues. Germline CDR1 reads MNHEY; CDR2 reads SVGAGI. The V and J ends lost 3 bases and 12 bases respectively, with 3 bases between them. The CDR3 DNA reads TGTGCCAGCAGTTATATCCAGCATTTT. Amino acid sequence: CASSYIQHF.

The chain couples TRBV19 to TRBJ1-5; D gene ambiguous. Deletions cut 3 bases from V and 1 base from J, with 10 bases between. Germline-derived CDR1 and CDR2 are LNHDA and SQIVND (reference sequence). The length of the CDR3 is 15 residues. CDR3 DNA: TGTGCCAGTAGTATCGGTGGATTCAGCAATCAGCCCCAGCATTTT. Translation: CASSIGGFSNQPQHF. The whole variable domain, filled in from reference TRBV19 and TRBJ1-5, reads DGGITQSPKYLFRKEGQNVTLSCEQNLNHDAMYWYRQDPGQGLRLIYYSQIVNDFQKGDIAEGYSVSREKKESFPLTVTSAQKNPTAFYLCASSIGGFSNQPQHFGDGTRLSIL.

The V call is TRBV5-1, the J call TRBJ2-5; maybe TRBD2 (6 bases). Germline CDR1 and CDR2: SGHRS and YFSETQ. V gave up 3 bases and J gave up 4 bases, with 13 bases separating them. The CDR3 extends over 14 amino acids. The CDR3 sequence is CASSSRGATETQYF. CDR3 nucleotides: TGCGCCAGCAGCTCCCGCGGGGCGACAGAGACCCAGTACTTC.

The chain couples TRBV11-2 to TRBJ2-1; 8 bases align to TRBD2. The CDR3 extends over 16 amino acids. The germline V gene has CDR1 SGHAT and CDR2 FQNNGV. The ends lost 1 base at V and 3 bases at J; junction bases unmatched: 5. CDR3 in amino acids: CASSLVGAGGYNEQFF. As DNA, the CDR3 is TGTGCCAGCAGCTTAGTAGGTGCGGGGGGCTACAATGAGCAGTTCTTC.

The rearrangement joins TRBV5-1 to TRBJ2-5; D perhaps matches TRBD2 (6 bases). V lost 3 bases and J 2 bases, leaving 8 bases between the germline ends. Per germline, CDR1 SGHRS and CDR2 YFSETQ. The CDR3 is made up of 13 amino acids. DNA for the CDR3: TGCGCCAGCAGCTGGACTACACAAGAGACCCAGTACTTC. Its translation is CASSWTTQETQYF.